This record looks at one TCR beta chain sequence and its context. This may be a read error, as it is one base from a much larger clone. The source of the sample is a study of T cell repertoires in cytomegalovirus infection. V gave up 3 bases and J gave up 3 bases, with 11 bases separating them. The CDR3 loop spans 15 amino acids. Germline CDR1 and CDR2: MGHDK and SYGVNS. TCRdb re-called the reads through MiXCR, storing one row per CDR3 protein. The repertoire includes 270,000 or so distinct CDR3 sequences, about 17% of them detected once, and roughly 45% sits in the top ten. This TCR was recovered from a human donor in good health (CMV status not recorded). Some clones in this sample may be carry-over from other donors' samples. The sequencing input was CD8+ T cells from PBMCs. The chain combines TRBV25-1 with TRBJ1-4, with D possibly matching TRBD1 (5 bases). DNA for the CDR3: TGTGCCAGCAGTGACTCGGACACGGCTAATGAAAAACTGTTTTTT. Translating gives CASSDSDTANEKLFF.